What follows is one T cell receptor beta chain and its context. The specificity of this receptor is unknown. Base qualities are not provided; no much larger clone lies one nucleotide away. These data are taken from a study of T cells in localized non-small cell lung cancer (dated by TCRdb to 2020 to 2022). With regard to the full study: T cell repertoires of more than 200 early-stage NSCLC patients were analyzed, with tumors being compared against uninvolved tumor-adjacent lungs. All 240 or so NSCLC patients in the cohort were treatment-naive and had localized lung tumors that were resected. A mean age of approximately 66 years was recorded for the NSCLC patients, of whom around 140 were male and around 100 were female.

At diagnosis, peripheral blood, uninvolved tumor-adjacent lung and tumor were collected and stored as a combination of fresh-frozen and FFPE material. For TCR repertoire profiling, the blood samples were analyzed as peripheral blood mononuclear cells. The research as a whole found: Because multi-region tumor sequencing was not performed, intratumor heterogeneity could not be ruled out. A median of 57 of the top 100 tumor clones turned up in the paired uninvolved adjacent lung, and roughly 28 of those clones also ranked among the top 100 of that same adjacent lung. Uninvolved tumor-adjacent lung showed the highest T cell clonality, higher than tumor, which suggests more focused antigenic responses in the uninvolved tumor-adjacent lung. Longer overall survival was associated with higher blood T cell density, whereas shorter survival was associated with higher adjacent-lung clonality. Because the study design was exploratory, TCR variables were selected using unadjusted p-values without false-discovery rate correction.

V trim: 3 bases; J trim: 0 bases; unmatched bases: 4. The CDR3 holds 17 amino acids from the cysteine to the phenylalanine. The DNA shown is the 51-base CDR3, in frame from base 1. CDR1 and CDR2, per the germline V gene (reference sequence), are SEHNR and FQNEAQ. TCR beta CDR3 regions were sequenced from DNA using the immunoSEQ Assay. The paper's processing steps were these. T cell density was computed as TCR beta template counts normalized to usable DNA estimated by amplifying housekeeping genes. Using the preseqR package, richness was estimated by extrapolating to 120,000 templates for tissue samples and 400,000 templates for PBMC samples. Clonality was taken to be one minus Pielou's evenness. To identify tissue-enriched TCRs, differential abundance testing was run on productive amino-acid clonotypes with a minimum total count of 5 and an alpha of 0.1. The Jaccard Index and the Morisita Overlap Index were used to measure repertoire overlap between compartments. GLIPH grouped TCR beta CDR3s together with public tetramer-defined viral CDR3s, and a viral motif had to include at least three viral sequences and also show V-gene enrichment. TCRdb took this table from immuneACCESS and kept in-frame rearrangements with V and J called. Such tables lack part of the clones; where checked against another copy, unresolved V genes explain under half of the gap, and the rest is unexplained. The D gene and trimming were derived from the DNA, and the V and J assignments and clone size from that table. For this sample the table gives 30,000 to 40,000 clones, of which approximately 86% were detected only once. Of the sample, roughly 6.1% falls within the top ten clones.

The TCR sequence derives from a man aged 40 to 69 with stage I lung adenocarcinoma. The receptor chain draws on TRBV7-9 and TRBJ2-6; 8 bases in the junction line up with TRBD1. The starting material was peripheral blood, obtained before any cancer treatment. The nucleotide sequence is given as TGTGCCAGCAGCTTGGACAGGGTTTCCTCTGGGGCCAACGTCCTGACTTTC. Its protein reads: CASSLDRVSSGANVLTF.